A selection of T cell receptor beta chains follows, all from one sample in a study of T cell responses to AZD1222 COVID-19 vaccine. The assay was immunoSEQ multiplex PCR, and TCRdb's table has in-frame clones only and misses some. This sample yields fewer than 200,000 clones, of which about 92% are seen a single time; more than 9% belongs to the top ten. Sample: peripheral blood, taken on day 0 of AZD1222 vaccination. All receptors come from an adult in good health. Both conserved end residues are part of each CDR3. The D gene is left open where the match is weak. Clone size is given for some rows only: seen once, a few or many times, or a class if the clone is expanded.

j_call d_call v_call clone_size cdr3_nt cdr3_aa
TRBJ1-2 TRBD1 TRBV19 NA TGTGCCAGTAGTCCGAGGGGGCAGGGCTTGTATGGCTACACCTTC CASSPRGQGLYGYTF
TRBJ1-2 NA TRBV7-9 NA TGTGCCAGCAGCTTAACTCTCGGGGGCGACTATGGCTACACCTTC CASSLTLGGDYGYTF
TRBJ1-4 TRBD1 TRBV18 NA TGTGCCAGCACCCCGGCCGGGACAGGGGGCGAAAAACTGTTTTTT CASTPAGTGGEKLFF
TRBJ1-1 NA TRBV6-5 NA TGTGCCAGCAGTTACTCCCCCTTTGAAGGGACTGAAGCTTTCTTT CASSYSPFEGTEAFF
TRBJ1-5 NA TRBV7-2 NA TGTGCCAGCAGCTTTCAGACAGGTGGGCCTGGCAATCAGCCCCAGCATTTT CASSFQTGGPGNQPQHF
TRBJ1-1 NA TRBV6-5 NA TGTGCCAGCAGGGGCGAGGGACTGCCGAACACTGAAGCTTTCTTT CASRGEGLPNTEAFF
TRBJ1-5 TRBD1 TRBV18 NA TGTGCCAGCTCACCTAGATCCCATTCGACAGGGATTAGCAATCAGCCCCAGCATTTT CASSPRSHSTGISNQPQHF
TRBJ2-1 NA TRBV30 NA TGTGCCTGGACCGCTGACCGTCCCATGAGAACCTACAATGAGCAGTTCTTC CAWTADRPMRTYNEQFF
TRBJ2-4 NA TRBV2 NA TGTGCCAGCAGTGAAGCGCTTCTGGGGCCGGGCACAGGGTGGAACATTCAGTACTTC CASSEALLGPGTGWNIQYF
TRBJ1-2 TRBD1 TRBV6-5 NA TGTGCCAGCAGTTACGGGGACAGAGGATATGGCTACACCTTC CASSYGDRGYGYTF
TRBJ1-1 TRBD1 TRBV2 NA TGTGCCAGTTTCCCGGGACAGACGTGGAACACTGAAGCTTTCTTT CASFPGQTWNTEAFF
TRBJ1-2 NA TRBV7-2 NA TGTGCCAGCAGCCCAAGGGTGGTGGGCTACACCTTC CASSPRVVGYTF
TRBJ1-1 NA TRBV4-1 NA TGCGCCAGCAGCGCACTAAACACTGAAGCTTTCTTT CASSALNTEAFF
TRBJ1-1 NA TRBV19 once TGTGCCAGTAGTACCTTAGAAGTAAGGGCTGAAGCTTTCTTT CASSTLEVRAEAFF
TRBJ2-7 TRBD1 TRBV6-5 NA TGTGCCAGCAGTTACTCAACCGGGACAGGGGCCTACGAGCAGTACTTC CASSYSTGTGAYEQYF
TRBJ2-7 TRBD1 TRBV28 NA TGTGCCAGCAGTTACAGGGGCCCCCACGAGCAGTACTTC CASSYRGPHEQYF
TRBJ1-3 NA TRBV5-5 NA TGTGCCAGCACCCCGGGGGCCATCTCTGGAAACACCATATATTTT CASTPGAISGNTIYF
TRBJ2-7 NA TRBV6-2/TRBV6-3 NA TGTGCCAGCAGTATCATGGGGAGCTCCTACGAGCAGTACTTC CASSIMGSSYEQYF
TRBJ2-1 TRBD2 TRBV20-1 NA TGCAGTGCTAGTCCTAGCGGGGGGGTCTCCTACAATGAGCAGTTCTTC CSASPSGGVSYNEQFF
TRBJ1-2 NA TRBV10-3 NA TGTGCCTTCCGCGCAGGGGTCGGGTATGGCTACACCTTC CAFRAGVGYGYTF
TRBJ2-1 TRBD2 TRBV15 NA TGTGCCACCAGCCCTGGACTAGCGGGGTCATCCAATGAGCAGTTCTTC CATSPGLAGSSNEQFF
TRBJ2-1 TRBD2 TRBV11-2 NA TGTGCCAGCAGCTTAGGCCCTAGCGGGATTTACAATGAGCAGTTCTTC CASSLGPSGIYNEQFF
TRBJ1-6 TRBD1 TRBV14 NA TGTGCCAGCAGCCAACTTATTTGGGACAGGGGAGGTTCACCCCTCCACTTT CASSQLIWDRGGSPLHF
TRBJ1-2 TRBD1 TRBV4-2 NA TGTGCCAGCAGCCAGAGGACAGGGGAAAGCTACACCTTC CASSQRTGESYTF
TRBJ1-1 NA TRBV10-3 NA TGTGCCATCGGGGGGACTGAAGCTTTCTTT CAIGGTEAFF
TRBJ2-2 NA TRBV4-2 NA TGTGCCAGCACCCCGGACTTAGCGAACACCGGGGAGCTGTTTTTT CASTPDLANTGELFF
TRBJ1-3 NA TRBV7-6 NA TGTGCCAGCAGCCGAGTAAAATCAGGGGCGGTCTCTGGAAACACCATATATTTT CASSRVKSGAVSGNTIYF
TRBJ2-5 TRBD2 TRBV4-1 NA TGCGCCAGCAGCCCTTCGGGAGGGAAAAAGACCCAGTACTTC CASSPSGGKKTQYF
TRBJ1-3 NA TRBV27 NA TGTGCCAGTTCACTATCCGGGTACTCTGGAAACACCATATATTTT CASSLSGYSGNTIYF
TRBJ2-2 NA TRBV24-1 once TGTGCCACCAGTGGGGACCCCCCCACCGGGGAGCTGTTTTTT CATSGDPPTGELFF
TRBJ2-2 TRBD1 TRBV7-8 NA TGTGCCAGCAGCCGCTGGGGACAGGAAAACACCGGGGAGCTGTTTTTT CASSRWGQENTGELFF
TRBJ1-6 NA TRBV7-2 few TGTGCCAGCAGCTTTAGAATGGATTCACCCCTCCACTTT CASSFRMDSPLHF
TRBJ2-2 NA TRBV12-3/TRBV12-4 NA TGTGCCAGCAGTCCCGCCGGGGAGCTGTTTTTT CASSPAGELFF
TRBJ1-5 NA TRBV24-1 once TGTGCCACCAGTCGTCGGGGCCAAGATCAGCCCCAGCATTTT CATSRRGQDQPQHF
TRBJ2-5 NA TRBV12-3/TRBV12-4 NA TGTGCCAGCAGTTTCAGGGACCAAGAGACCCAGTACTTC CASSFRDQETQYF
TRBJ1-2 NA TRBV7-9 NA TGTGCCAGCAGCTTAATAAGGGGGAACTATGGCTACACCTTC CASSLIRGNYGYTF
TRBJ2-1 NA TRBV2 once TGTGCCAGCAGTAGACGACTGGTCAATGAGCAGTTCTTC CASSRRLVNEQFF
TRBJ2-3 NA TRBV7-9 NA TGTGCCAGCAGACGTAGGGCCCGCACAGATACGCAGTATTTT CASRRRARTDTQYF
TRBJ2-1 TRBD2 TRBV6-4 NA TGTGCCAGCAGTGACTCGAGTGGGGAGGGGTACAATGAGCAGTTCTTC CASSDSSGEGYNEQFF
TRBJ1-2 NA TRBV7-2 once TGTGCCAGCAGCTTAGGGGGGACAAATGGCTACACCTTC CASSLGGTNGYTF